The sequence of this TCR beta chain was determined in a study of blood T cell repertoires in COVID-19. V was pared by 5 bases and J by 4 bases, with 11 bases between. This CDR3 has 13 amino acids. CDR1 is SNHLY, CDR2 FYNNEI, per germline. Repertoires were generated with immunoSEQ multiplex PCR, while TCRdb's copy carries only in-frame clones and drops some. Found here are a few hundred thousand clones, 70% to 90% of them singletons; the top ten hold approximately 4%. Material for sequencing was PBMCs or T cells enriched from blood (not recorded which). This receptor was obtained from a woman aged 30 to 39 who had been exposed to COVID-19. The chain joins TRBV2 to TRBJ1-2; no definite D call. The CDR3 is CASSQTEGYGYTF. The DNA of the CDR3 is TGTGCCAGCAGTCAAACAGAGGGCTATGGCTACACCTTC.